Below, 20 T cell receptor beta chains from the same sample are listed, as sequenced in a study of CD4 T cells in relation to SARS-CoV-2 and coronaviruses (dated by TCRdb to the early 2020s). Their specific antigens are unknown. CD4+ T cells from unexposed donors were collected before the COVID-19 pandemic (2011-2018). The EasySep CD4+ T cell isolation kit was used to isolate CD4+ T cells once the cultures had run for roughly 9 days. Preparation of the library involved the immunoSEQ multiplex PCR assay. The table comes from immuneACCESS by way of TCRdb, which keeps in-frame sequences with V and J called. Part of the clones is missing from these tables; in studies checked, under half for an unresolved V gene and the rest for unknown reasons. A total of around 26,000 clones appear in this sample, around 80% of them only once. Just over 20% of the sample lies in the top ten. Material for sequencing was CD4+ T cells from PBMCs, cultured in vitro. Source of these receptors: a human donor in good health.

The rearrangement uses TRBV18 and TRBJ1-3, with a tentative D call TRBD1 (5 bases). CDR1 is KGHSH, CDR2 LQKENI, per germline. With 3 bases removed from V and 3 bases from J, the gap between germline ends came to 12 bases. The CDR3 is 15 amino acids. The CDR3 reads CASSPRVNIGNTIYF. The CDR3 bases are TGTGCCAGCTCACCCAGGGTGAACATTGGAAACACCATATATTTT. The full variable domain, its missing parts supplied by reference TRBV18 and TRBJ1-3, is NAGVMQNPRHLVRRRGQEARLRCSPMKGHSHVYWYRQLPEEGLKFMVYLQKENIIDESGMPKERFSAEFPKEGPSILRIQQVVRGDSAAYFCASSPRVNIGNTIYFGEGSWLTVV.

This CDR3 reads CASSSQGDKNIQYF. CDR3 sequence (DNA): TGCGCCAGCAGCTCTCAGGGTGACAAAAACATTCAGTACTTC. The V gene is TRBV5-1, the J gene TRBJ2-4; D is possibly TRBD1 (5 bases). This CDR3 has 14 residues. Germline CDR1 SGHRS, CDR2 YFSETQ. V was cut by 3 bases and J by 3 bases, with 10 bases left in between.

This clone was observed a handful of times. CDR3 nucleotide sequence: TGTGCCAGCAGCTCAGGGTTGCGGGGCTACACCTTC. This sequence encodes CASSSGLRGYTF. V is TRBV7-9 and J is TRBJ1-2, with a tentative D call TRBD1 (5 bases). Germline CDR1 SEHNR, CDR2 FQNEAQ (reference sequence). This CDR3 region has 12 residues. V lost 4 bases and J 8 bases, leaving 11 bases between the germline ends.

The J gene is TRBJ1-2, the V gene TRBV10-3; D is unclear. Trimming pared 11 bases from V and 2 bases from J, leaving 12 bases between. CDR1 is ENHRY and CDR2 is SYGVKD in the germline V gene. The CDR3 length is 12 residues. The CDR3 DNA reads TGTGCCGGTAGAACAGAAAACTATGGCTACACCTTC. It codes for CAGRTENYGYTF.

The chain is built from TRBV5-1 and TRBJ1-3, with 9 bases aligning to TRBD1. Germline CDR1 and CDR2: SGHRS and YFSETQ. V was pared by 0 bases and J by 4 bases, with 5 bases of the junction left unmatched. The CDR3 sequence is 16 residues long. In DNA, the CDR3 is TGCGCCAGCAGCTTGGTGGGACAGGGCCCGGGAAACACCATATATTTT. This encodes CASSLVGQGPGNTIYF. The whole variable domain, filled in from reference TRBV5-1 and TRBJ1-3, reads KAGVTQTPRYLIKTRGQQVTLSCSPISGHRSVSWYQQTPGQGLQFLFEYFSETQRNKGNFPGRFSGRQFSNSRSEMNVSTLELGDSALYLCASSLVGQGPGNTIYFGEGSWLTVV.

The chain's CDR3 is CASSQPGQVRTYEQYF. The CDR3 nucleotides read TGCGCCAGCAGTCAGCCGGGACAGGTACGGACCTACGAGCAGTACTTC. The rearrangement uses TRBV23-1 and TRBJ2-7, with 8 bases lining up with TRBD1. TRBV23-1 is flagged as an ORF with uncertain function. Trimming took 3 bases from V and 2 from J; bases not matched to a gene: 9. The CDR3 runs to 16 residues.

V usage is TRBV6-5 and J usage is TRBJ2-3, with 10 bases lining up with TRBD2. In germline, CDR1 is MNHEY, CDR2 SVGAGI. The CDR3 consists of 15 residues. The J segment lost 4 bases and the V segment lost 8 bases, leaving 9 bases of the junction unmatched. CDR3 loop: CASQASGSIADTQYF. The CDR3 DNA follows: TGTGCCAGCCAGGCTAGCGGGAGTATCGCAGATACGCAGTATTTT.

Only one count was recorded for this clone. The V call is TRBV3-1 (or the pseudogene TRBV3-2), the J call TRBJ2-3, with D tentatively TRBD2 (6 bases). The CDR3 consists of 15 residues. Germline CDR1 LGHDT, CDR2 YNNKEL (reference sequence). V lost 0 bases and J lost 8, with 15 bases in between. The CDR3 nucleotides read TGTGCCAGCAGCCAAGATCGGGCTGCCGGGGGTACGCAGTATTTT. Translating it yields CASSQDRAAGGTQYF.

The V call is TRBV7-2, the J call TRBJ1-1; D is uncertain. Germline CDR1 and CDR2: SGHTA and FQGNSA. The CDR3 runs to 15 residues. With 1 base removed from V and 0 bases from J, the gap between germline ends came to 9 bases. This chain's CDR3 is CASSLVAGVNTEAFF. The CDR3 coding sequence is TGTGCCAGCAGCTTAGTAGCTGGGGTGAACACTGAAGCTTTCTTT.

The V gene is TRBV16, the J gene TRBJ2-7, with D tentatively TRBD2 (5 bases). The CDR3 has 11 amino acids. The V end was cut by 4 bases, the J end by 7 bases, with 8 bases between. Germline V CDR1 and CDR2: KGHSY, FQNENV. The CDR3 bases are TGTGCCAGCAGCCTGGAGGCGGAGCAGTACTTC. This translates into CASSLEAEQYF. The entire variable domain, with the rest obtained from reference TRBV16 and TRBJ2-7, is as follows: GEEVAQTPKHLVRGEGQKAKLYCAPIKGHSYVFWYQQVLKNEFKFLISFQNENVFDETGMPKERFSAKCLPNSPCSLEIQATKLEDSAVYFCASSLEAEQYFGPGTRLTVT.

Only a few counts were recorded for this clone. The rearrangement joins TRBV6-2 or TRBV6-3 to TRBJ1-5; 9 bases map to TRBD1. V was clipped by 6 bases and J by 6 bases; unmatched bases: 6. Germline values: CDR1 MNHEY, CDR2 SVGEGT. This CDR3 is built from 14 residues. The CDR3 protein is CASSSTGGGQPQHF. CDR3 sequence (DNA): TGTGCCAGCAGCTCTACAGGGGGCGGTCAGCCCCAGCATTTT.

Comment on this clone: This CDR3 is also generated by other DNA sequences in the sample. The chain combines TRBV5-1 with TRBJ2-5; 8 bases align to TRBD1. The germline gives CDR1 SGHRS, CDR2 YFSETQ. This CDR3 has 13 residues. J lost 4 bases, V lost 3 bases, and 2 bases had no gene match. DNA of the CDR3: TGCGCCAGCAGCTCAGACAGGGGAGAGACCCAGTACTTC. It yields the protein CASSSDRGETQYF.

This chain connects TRBV6-5 to TRBJ2-7; D possibly corresponds to TRBD2 (5 bases). CDR1 and CDR2 (germline): MNHEY, SVGAGI. V was cut by 0 bases and J by 10 bases, with 10 bases left in between. The CDR3 is 12 residues long. CDR3 sequence reads: CASSYSWETQYF. CDR3 nucleotide sequence: TGTGCCAGCAGTTACTCCTGGGAGACTCAGTACTTC.

This clone was observed a few times. The rearrangement joins TRBV12-5 to TRBJ2-3, with 7 bases that match TRBD2. J lost 13 bases, V lost 1 base, and 8 bases had no gene match. Looked up from germline, CDR1 is LGHNT and CDR2 is FRNRAP. The CDR3 covers 13 residues. CDR3 sequence (DNA): TGTGCTAGTGGTTTGGAGGAGTGGGGAGGGGAGTATTTT. Translating gives CASGLEEWGGEYF.

The J gene is TRBJ2-1, the V gene TRBV6-2 or TRBV6-3; D unresolved. Germline V gene sequence: CDR1 MNHEY, CDR2 SVGEGT. The CDR3 extends over 11 amino acids. The V gene lost 2 bases and the J gene lost 6 bases, with 2 bases spanning the gap. The CDR3 region is CASSYPNEQFF. In DNA form, the CDR3 reads TGTGCCAGCAGTTACCCCAATGAGCAGTTCTTC.

The rearrangement links TRBV7-9 to TRBJ2-7, with 8 bases matching TRBD2. The CDR3 loop spans 13 amino acids. Trimming removed 5 bases from V and 3 bases from J; junction bases left unmatched: 3. In germline, CDR1 is SEHNR, CDR2 FQNEAQ (reference sequence). Written as DNA, the CDR3 is TGTGCCAGCAGCCGGGGGGGAAGCTACGAGCAGTACTTC. It is translated as CASSRGGSYEQYF.

V usage is TRBV7-2 and J usage is TRBJ2-6; 8 nucleotides line up with TRBD1. Trimming removed 5 bases from V and 0 bases from J; junction bases left unmatched: 9. This CDR3 has 18 residues. The germline V gene has CDR1 SGHTA and CDR2 FQGNSA. Here the CDR3 DNA reads TGTGCCAGCAGCCGCCACGGGACAGGCCCCTCTGGGGCCAACGTCCTGACTTTC. Its translation is CASSRHGTGPSGANVLTF. Full variable domain (missing parts from reference TRBV7-2 and TRBJ2-6): GAGVSQSPSNKVTEKGKDVELRCDPISGHTALYWYRQSLGQGLEFLIYFQGNSAPDKSGLPSDRFSAERTGGSVSTLTIQRTQQEDSAVYLCASSRHGTGPSGANVLTFGAGSRLTVL.

This chain links TRBV19 with TRBJ2-3; D not resolved. The CDR3 extends over 16 amino acids. Germline V gene data show CDR1 as LNHDA and CDR2 as SQIVND (reference sequence). V shed 4 bases and J shed 0 bases, with 14 bases lying between them. The CDR3 loop is CASSREVASSTDTQYF. The CDR3 DNA reads TGTGCCAGTAGTAGAGAAGTGGCATCAAGCACAGATACGCAGTATTTT.

V gene TRBV28 combines with J gene TRBJ1-4; 8 bases align to TRBD1. The CDR3 has 15 residues. The germline V gene has CDR1 MDHEN and CDR2 SYDVKM. V gave up 5 bases and J gave up 6 bases; unmatched junction bases: 8. For the CDR3, the DNA is TGTGCCAGCAGTCTGCCGGGACAGGACCATGAAAAACTGTTTTTT. It codes for CASSLPGQDHEKLFF.

A single count supports this clone. This chain connects TRBV9 to TRBJ2-3; TRBD1 is a possible D gene (5 bases). Germline values: CDR1 SGDLS, CDR2 YYNGEE. The V end lost 0 bases, the J end lost 0 bases, and 11 bases lay between the germline ends. The CDR3 runs 16 residues. The CDR3 loop reads CASSVGPGQSTDTQYF. The CDR3 nucleotides are TGTGCCAGCAGCGTAGGCCCCGGACAAAGCACAGATACGCAGTATTTT.